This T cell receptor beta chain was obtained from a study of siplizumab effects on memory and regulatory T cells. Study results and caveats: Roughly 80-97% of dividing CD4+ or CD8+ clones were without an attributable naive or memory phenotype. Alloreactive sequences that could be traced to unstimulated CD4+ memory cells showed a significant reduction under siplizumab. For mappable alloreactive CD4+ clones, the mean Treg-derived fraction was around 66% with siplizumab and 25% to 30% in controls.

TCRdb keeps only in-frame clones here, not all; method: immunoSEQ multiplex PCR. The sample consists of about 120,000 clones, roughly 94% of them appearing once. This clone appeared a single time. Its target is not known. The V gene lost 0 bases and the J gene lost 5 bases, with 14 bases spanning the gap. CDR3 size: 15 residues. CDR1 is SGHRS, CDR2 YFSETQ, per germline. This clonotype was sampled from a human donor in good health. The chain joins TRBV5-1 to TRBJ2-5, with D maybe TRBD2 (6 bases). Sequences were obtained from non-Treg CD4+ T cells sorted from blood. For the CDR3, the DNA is TGCGCCAGCAGCTTGGTAGCGGCCGTCGTCGAGACCCAGTACTTC. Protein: CASSLVAAVVETQYF.